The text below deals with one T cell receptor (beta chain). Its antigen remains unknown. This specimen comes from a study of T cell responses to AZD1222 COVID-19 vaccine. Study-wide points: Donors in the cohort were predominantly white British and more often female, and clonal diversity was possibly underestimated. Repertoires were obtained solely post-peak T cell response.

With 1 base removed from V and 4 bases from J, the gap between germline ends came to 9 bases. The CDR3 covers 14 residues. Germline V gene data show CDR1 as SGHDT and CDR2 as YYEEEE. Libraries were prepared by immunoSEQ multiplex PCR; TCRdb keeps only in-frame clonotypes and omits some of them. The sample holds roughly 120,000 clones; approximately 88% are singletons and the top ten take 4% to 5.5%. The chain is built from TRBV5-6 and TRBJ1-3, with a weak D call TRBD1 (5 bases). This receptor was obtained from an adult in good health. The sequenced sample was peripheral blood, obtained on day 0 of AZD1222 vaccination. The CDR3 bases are TGTGCCAGCAGCTTGTACGGGGCAGGAAACACCATATATTTT. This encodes CASSLYGAGNTIYF.